This T cell receptor (beta chain) was recorded in a study of response to subunit inactivated influenza vaccine. General study points: Authors suggested that a seasonal influenza vaccination recruits few new T cells each time.

A few counts support this clonotype. Its specificity is unknown. TCRdb itself ran the RT-PCR reads through MiXCR, one entry per CDR3 protein. The sample consists of some 800,000 distinct CDR3 sequences, 21% of them appearing once. From germline, CDR1 is SGDLS and CDR2 YYNGEE. This CDR3 has 13 residues. V lost 0 bases and J lost 7, with 11 bases in between. The specimen comprised PBMCs from blood, sampled about 5 days after vaccination. This receptor was obtained from a man in his fifties who received an inactivated influenza vaccine. The V call is TRBV9, the J call TRBJ2-7; tentative D call: TRBD1 (5 bases). The CDR3 sequence is CASSVVTSGEQYF. In nucleotides, the CDR3 is TGTGCCAGCAGCGTAGTTACTTCAGGGGAGCAGTACTTC.